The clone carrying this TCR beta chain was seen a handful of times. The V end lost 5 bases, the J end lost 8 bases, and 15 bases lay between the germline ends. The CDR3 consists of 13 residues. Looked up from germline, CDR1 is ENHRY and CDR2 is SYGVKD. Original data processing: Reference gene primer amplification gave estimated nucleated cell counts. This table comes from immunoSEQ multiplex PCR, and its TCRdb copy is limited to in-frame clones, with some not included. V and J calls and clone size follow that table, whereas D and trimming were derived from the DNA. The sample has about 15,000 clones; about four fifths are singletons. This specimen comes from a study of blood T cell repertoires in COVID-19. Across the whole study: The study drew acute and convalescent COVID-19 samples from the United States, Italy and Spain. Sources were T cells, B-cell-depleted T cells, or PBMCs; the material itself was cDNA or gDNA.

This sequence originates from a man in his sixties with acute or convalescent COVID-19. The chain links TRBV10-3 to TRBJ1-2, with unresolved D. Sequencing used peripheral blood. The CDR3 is CAISPRLEEGYTF. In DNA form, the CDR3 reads TGTGCCATCAGTCCCAGGTTGGAAGAAGGCTACACCTTC.